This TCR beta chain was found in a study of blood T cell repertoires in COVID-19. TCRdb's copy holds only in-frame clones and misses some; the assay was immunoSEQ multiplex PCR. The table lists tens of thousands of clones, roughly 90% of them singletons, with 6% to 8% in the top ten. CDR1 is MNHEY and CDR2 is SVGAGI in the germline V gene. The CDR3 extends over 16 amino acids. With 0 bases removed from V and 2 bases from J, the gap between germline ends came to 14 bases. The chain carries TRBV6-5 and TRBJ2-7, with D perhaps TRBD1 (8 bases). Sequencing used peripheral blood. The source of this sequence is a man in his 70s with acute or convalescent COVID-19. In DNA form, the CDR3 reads TGTGCCAGCAGTTACTCCACAGGGGGGGTAGCCTACGAGCAGTACTTC. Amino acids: CASSYSTGGVAYEQYF.